This T cell receptor beta chain derives from a study of cytomegalovirus exposure and HLA in healthy donors. Broader study findings: HLA alleles showed associations with some 17,000 TCR beta sequences in a later analysis, at a 0.05 false discovery rate. TCR beta chains numbering more than 150 were designated cytomegalovirus-associated. Within a later analysis, the majority of CMV-associated TCR beta chains appeared HLA-restricted.

In the PCR, 60 Vbeta and 13 Jbeta primers were used. This table comes from immunoSEQ multiplex PCR, and its TCRdb copy is limited to in-frame clones, with some not included. This sample carries roughly 100,000 clones, with about 3.2% going to the ten biggest clones. As to this clone: Its antigen is still unknown.

The sequenced sample was PBMCs. The sequence was obtained from a middle-aged man in good health and CMV-seronegative.

The CDR3 DNA follows: TGTGCCAGCAGCTTAAGACAGGATCAAACCTATGGCTACACCTTC. Protein product: CASSLRQDQTYGYTF. This chain links TRBV7-2 with TRBJ1-2; possibly TRBD1 for D (6 bases). The V end was cut by 2 bases, the J end by 4 bases, with 14 bases between. Germline loops: CDR1 SGHTA, CDR2 FQGNSA. This CDR3 has 15 amino acids. The full variable domain, in which reference TRBV7-2 and TRBJ1-2 provide the parts outside the CDR3, is GAGVSQSPSNKVTEKGKDVELRCDPISGHTALYWYRQSLGQGLEFLIYFQGNSAPDKSGLPSDRFSAERTGGSVSTLTIQRTQQEDSAVYLCASSLRQDQTYGYTFGSGTRLTVV.